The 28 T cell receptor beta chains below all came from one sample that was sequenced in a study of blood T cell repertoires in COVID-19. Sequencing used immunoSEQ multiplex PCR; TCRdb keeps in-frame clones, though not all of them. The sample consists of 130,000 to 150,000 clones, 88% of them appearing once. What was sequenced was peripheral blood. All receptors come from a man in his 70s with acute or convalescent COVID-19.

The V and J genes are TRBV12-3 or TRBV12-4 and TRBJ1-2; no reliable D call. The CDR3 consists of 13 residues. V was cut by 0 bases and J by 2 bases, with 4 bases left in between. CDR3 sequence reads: CASSLARNYGYTF. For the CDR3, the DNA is TGTGCCAGCAGTTTAGCTCGGAACTATGGCTACACCTTC.

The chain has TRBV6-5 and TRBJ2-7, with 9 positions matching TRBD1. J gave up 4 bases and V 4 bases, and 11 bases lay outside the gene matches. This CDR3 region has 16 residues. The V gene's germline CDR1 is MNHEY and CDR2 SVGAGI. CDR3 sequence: CASSFLQGAPTYEQYF. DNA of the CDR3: TGTGCCAGCAGTTTTTTACAGGGGGCCCCAACGTACGAGCAGTACTTC.

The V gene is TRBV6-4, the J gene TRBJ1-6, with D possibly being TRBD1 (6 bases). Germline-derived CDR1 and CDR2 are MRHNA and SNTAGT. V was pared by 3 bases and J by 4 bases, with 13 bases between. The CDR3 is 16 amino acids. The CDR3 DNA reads TGTGCCAGCAGTGAGGGCAGGGGCCCGTATAATTCACCCCTCCACTTT. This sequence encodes CASSEGRGPYNSPLHF.

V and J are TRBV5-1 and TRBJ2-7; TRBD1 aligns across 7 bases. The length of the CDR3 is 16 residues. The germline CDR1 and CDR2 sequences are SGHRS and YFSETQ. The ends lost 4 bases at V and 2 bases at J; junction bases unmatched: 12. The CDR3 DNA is TGCGCCAGCAGCCCGATAGGGGGCGGAAGGGCCTACGAGCAGTACTTC. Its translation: CASSPIGGGRAYEQYF.

The CDR3 region is CASSSDRAGTGELFF. DNA of the CDR3: TGTGCCAGCAGTTCGGACAGGGCGGGCACCGGGGAGCTGTTTTTT. This chain uses TRBV7-2 with TRBJ2-2, with 8 bases matching TRBD1. Germline CDR1 and CDR2: SGHTA and FQGNSA. The trim removed 6 bases at V and 4 bases at J, leaving 7 bases unmatched. The CDR3 length is 15 residues.

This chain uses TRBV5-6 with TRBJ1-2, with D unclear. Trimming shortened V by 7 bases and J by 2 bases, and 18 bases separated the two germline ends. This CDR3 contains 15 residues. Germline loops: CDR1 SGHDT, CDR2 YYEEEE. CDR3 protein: CASYMGGTANYGYTF. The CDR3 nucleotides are TGTGCCAGCTATATGGGAGGAACGGCAAACTATGGCTACACCTTC.

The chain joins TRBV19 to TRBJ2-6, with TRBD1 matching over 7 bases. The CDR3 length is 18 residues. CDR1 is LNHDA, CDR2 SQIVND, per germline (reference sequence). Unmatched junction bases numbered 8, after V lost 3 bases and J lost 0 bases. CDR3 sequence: CASSILTGKDSGANVLTF. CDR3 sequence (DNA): TGTGCCAGTAGTATTCTGACAGGGAAGGACTCTGGGGCCAACGTCCTGACTTTC.

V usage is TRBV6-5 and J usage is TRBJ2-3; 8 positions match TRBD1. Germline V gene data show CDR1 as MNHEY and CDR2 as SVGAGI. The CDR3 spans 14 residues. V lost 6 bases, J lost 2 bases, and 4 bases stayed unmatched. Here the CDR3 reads CASRTQGATDTQYF. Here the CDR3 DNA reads TGTGCCAGCAGGACCCAGGGGGCCACAGATACGCAGTATTTT.

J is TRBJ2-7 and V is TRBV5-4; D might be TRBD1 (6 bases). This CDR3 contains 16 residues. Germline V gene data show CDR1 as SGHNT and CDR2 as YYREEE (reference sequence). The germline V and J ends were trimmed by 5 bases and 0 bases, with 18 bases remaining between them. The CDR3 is CASSRLPGHLSYEQYF. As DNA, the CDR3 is TGTGCCAGCAGTCGATTGCCGGGACACCTCTCCTACGAGCAGTACTTC.

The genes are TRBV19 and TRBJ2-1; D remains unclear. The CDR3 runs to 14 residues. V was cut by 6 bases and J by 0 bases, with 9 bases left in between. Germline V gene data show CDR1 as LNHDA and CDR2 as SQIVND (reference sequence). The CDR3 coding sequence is TGTGCCAGTAGAGAGGCGGTCTCCTACAATGAGCAGTTCTTC. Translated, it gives CASREAVSYNEQFF.

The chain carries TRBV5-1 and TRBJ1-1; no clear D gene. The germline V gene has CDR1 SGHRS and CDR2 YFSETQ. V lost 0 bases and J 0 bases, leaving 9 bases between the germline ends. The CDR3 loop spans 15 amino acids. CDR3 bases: TGCGCCAGCAGCTTGGCGGAGGGTATGAACACTGAAGCTTTCTTT. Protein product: CASSLAEGMNTEAFF.

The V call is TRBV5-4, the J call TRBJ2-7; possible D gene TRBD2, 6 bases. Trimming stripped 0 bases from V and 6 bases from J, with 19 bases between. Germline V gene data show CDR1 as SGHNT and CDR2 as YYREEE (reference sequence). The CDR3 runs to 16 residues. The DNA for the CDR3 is TGTGCCAGCAGCTTGGAGCAGGGAGGCCACCTAGCCGAGCAGTACTTC. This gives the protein CASSLEQGGHLAEQYF.

This CDR3 is CATSDTQSGTGYTF. CDR3 in DNA: TGTGCCACCAGTGATACACAATCCGGGACAGGCTACACCTTC. This rearrangement joins TRBV24-1 to TRBJ1-2; weak D call: TRBD1 (6 bases). V lost 3 bases, J lost 8 bases, and 15 bases lay in between. Germline V gene data show CDR1 as KGHDR and CDR2 as SFDVKD. This CDR3 has 14 amino acids.

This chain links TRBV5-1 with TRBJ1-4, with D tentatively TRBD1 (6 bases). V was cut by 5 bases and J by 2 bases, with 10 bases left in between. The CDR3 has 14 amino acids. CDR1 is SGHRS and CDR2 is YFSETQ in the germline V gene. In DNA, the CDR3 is TGCGCCAGCAGGTCCCAGGGGACTAATGAAAAACTGTTTTTT. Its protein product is CASRSQGTNEKLFF.

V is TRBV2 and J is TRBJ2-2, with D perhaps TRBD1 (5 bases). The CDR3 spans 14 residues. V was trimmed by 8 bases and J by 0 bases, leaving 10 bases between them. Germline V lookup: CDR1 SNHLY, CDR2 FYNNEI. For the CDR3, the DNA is TGTGCCAGCCGCGACAGCTCGAACACCGGGGAGCTGTTTTTT. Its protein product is CASRDSSNTGELFF.

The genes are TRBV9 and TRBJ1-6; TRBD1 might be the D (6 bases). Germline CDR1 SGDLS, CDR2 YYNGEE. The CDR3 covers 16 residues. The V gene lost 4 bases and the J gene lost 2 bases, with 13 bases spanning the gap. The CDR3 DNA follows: TGTGCCAGCAGCACTACAGGGAACCCCTATAATTCACCCCTCCACTTT. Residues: CASSTTGNPYNSPLHF.

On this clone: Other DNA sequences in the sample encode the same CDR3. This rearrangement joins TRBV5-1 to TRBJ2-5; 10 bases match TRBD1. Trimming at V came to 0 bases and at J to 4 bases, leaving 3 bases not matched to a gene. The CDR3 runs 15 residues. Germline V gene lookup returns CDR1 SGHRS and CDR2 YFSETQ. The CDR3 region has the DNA TGCGCCAGCAGCTTGGGGGACAGGGGAGGAGAGACCCAGTACTTC. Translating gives CASSLGDRGGETQYF.

The DNA for the CDR3 is TGCGCCAGCAGCTTGGACAGGGAAAATTCACCCCTCCACTTT. Its translation: CASSLDRENSPLHF. The chain links TRBV5-1 to TRBJ1-6; tentatively, D is TRBD1 (6 bases). The germline V gene encodes CDR1 SGHRS and CDR2 YFSETQ. Between the trimmed V and J ends, which lost 0 bases and 7 bases, there was a span of 8 bases. The CDR3 length is 14 residues.

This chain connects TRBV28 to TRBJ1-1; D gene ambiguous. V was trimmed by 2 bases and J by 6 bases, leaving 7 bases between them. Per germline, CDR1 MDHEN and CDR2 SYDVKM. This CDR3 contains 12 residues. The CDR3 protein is CASSLRGPEAFF. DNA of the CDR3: TGTGCCAGCAGTTTAAGAGGGCCTGAAGCTTTCTTT.

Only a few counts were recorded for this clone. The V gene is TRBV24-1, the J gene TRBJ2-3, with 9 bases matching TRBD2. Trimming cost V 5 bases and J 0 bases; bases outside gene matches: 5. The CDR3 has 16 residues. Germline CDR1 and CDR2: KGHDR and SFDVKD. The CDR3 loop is CATSGPLAGSTDTQYF. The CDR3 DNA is TGTGCCACCAGTGGCCCTCTAGCGGGAAGCACAGATACGCAGTATTTT.

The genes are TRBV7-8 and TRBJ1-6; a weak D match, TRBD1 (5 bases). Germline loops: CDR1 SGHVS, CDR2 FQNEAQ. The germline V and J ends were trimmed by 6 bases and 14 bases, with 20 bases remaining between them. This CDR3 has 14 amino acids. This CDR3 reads CASSSPDTRNTLHF. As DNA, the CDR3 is TGTGCCAGCAGTTCCCCGGACACCAGGAACACCCTCCACTTT.

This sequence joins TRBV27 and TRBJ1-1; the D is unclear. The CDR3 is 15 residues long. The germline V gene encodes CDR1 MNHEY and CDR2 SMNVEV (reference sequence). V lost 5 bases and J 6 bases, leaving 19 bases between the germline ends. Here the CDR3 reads CASSPNLYEIPEAFF. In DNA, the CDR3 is TGTGCCAGCAGTCCAAACCTCTATGAAATCCCTGAAGCTTTCTTT.

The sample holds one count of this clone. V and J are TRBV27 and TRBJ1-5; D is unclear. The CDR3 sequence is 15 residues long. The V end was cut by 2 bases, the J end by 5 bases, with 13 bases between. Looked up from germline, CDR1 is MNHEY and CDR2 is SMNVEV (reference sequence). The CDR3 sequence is CASSLRVTGDQPQHF. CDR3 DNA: TGTGCCAGCAGTTTACGGGTCACGGGTGATCAGCCCCAGCATTTT.

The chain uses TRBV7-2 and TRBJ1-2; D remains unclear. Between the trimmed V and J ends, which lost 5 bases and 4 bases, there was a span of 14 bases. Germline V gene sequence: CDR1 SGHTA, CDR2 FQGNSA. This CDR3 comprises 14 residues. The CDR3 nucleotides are TGTGCCAGCAGCCACAGACGTGGATCCTATGGCTACACCTTC. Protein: CASSHRRGSYGYTF.

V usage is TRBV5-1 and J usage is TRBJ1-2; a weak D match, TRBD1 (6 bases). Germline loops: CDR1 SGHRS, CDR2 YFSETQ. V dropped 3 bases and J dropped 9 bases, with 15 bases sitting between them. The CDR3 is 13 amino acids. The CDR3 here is CASSSQPDRSYTF. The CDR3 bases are TGCGCCAGCAGCTCGCAACCTGACAGGAGCTACACCTTC.

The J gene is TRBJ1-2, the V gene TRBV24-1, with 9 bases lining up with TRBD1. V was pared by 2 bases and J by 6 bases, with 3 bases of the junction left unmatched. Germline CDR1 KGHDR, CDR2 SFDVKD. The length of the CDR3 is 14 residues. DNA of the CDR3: TGTGCCACCAGTGATTCGCGGACAGGGGATGGCTACACCTTC. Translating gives CATSDSRTGDGYTF.

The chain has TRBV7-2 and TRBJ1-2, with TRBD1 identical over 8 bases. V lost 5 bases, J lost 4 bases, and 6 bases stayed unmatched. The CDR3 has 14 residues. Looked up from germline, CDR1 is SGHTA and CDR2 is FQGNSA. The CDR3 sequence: CASSPGQAFYGYTF. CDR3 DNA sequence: TGTGCCAGCAGCCCGGGACAGGCCTTCTATGGCTACACCTTC.

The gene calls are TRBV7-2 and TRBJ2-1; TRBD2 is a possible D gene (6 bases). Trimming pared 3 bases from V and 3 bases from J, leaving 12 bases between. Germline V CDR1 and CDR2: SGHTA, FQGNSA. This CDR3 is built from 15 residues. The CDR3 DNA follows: TGTGCCAGCAGCTTCGGGGAGCGGGTCTACAATGAGCAGTTCTTC. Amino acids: CASSFGERVYNEQFF.